The subject of this entry is one T cell receptor (beta chain). Its antigen is as yet unknown. TCRdb keeps only in-frame clones here, not all; method: immunoSEQ multiplex PCR. The sample lists roughly 2,300,000 clones, 85% to 95% occurring once. Per the germline V gene, CDR1 is SGHNT and CDR2 is YENEEA. Trimming removed 3 bases from V and 8 bases from J, with 10 bases in between. This CDR3 is built from 13 residues. The data were taken from a study of shared clonotypes between healthy human individuals. Whole-study results and caveats: It was the non-shared clonotypes that had lower generation probabilities than clonotypes shared by all four donors.

The sequenced sample consisted of naive CD4+ T cells from PBMCs. Subset given: CD45RA+ positively selected. This rearrangement joins TRBV11-3 to TRBJ2-2; D call uncertain. The sequence was collected from a young man in good health. Some clones in this sample may be carry-over from other donors' samples. This chain's CDR3 is CASSLGPIGELFF. For the CDR3, the DNA is TGTGCCAGCAGCTTGGGCCCTATTGGGGAGCTGTTTTTT.